Below, 27 T cell receptor beta chains from the same sample are listed, as sequenced in a study of blood T cell repertoires in COVID-19. Only in-frame clones appear in the TCRdb table, and some are missing; sequencing was by immunoSEQ multiplex PCR. The sample lists 250,000 to 350,000 clones; 90% were seen once. The sequenced sample was PBMCs or T cells enriched from blood (not recorded which). The origin of the receptors is a young woman with acute COVID-19.

This clone was detected once. The chain links TRBV12-5 to TRBJ1-1, with D hard to call. Looked up from germline, CDR1 is LGHNT and CDR2 is FRNRAP. The CDR3 is 13 amino acids. Trimming removed 3 bases from V and 3 bases from J, with 8 bases in between. This CDR3 is CASGFRGDTEAFF. The CDR3, as DNA: TGTGCTAGTGGTTTTCGCGGGGACACTGAAGCTTTCTTT.

This clone was seen only once. The rearrangement joins TRBV7-2 to TRBJ2-3; 13 nucleotides align to TRBD2. The CDR3 length is 17 residues. Germline V gene sequence: CDR1 SGHTA, CDR2 FQGNSA. The V gene end was trimmed by 1 base and the J gene end by 3 bases; junction bases not matched to a gene: 4. As DNA, the CDR3 is TGTGCCAGCAGCTTAGTGGGGACTAGCGGGAAAACAGATACGCAGTATTTT. Its translation: CASSLVGTSGKTDTQYF.

V gene TRBV28 combines with J gene TRBJ1-6; 8 nucleotides align to TRBD1. V lost 7 bases and J lost 7; bases outside the gene matches: 9. The CDR3 totals 15 residues. From germline, CDR1 is MDHEN and CDR2 SYDVKM. The CDR3, as DNA: TGTGCCAGCACCTTTACGGGGACAGGCAATTCACCCCTCCACTTT. Its protein is CASTFTGTGNSPLHF.

The chain couples TRBV5-1 to TRBJ2-3; 8 bases are a match to TRBD2. Germline CDR1 and CDR2: SGHRS and YFSETQ. CDR3 size: 15 residues. V lost 4 bases to trimming and J lost 5 bases; unmatched junction nucleotides: 9. In nucleotides, the CDR3 is TGCGCCAGCAGCGGGCGGGAGGACCCCCTAGATACGCAGTATTTT. Translating it yields CASSGREDPLDTQYF.

The chain is built from TRBV12-3 or TRBV12-4 and TRBJ2-7; the D gene is possibly TRBD1 (5 bases). V lost 2 bases and J 4 bases, leaving 9 bases between the germline ends. The CDR3 has 13 residues. CDR3 DNA: TGTGCCAGCAGTTTACAGGGATCTTACGAGCAGTACTTC. Translated, it gives CASSLQGSYEQYF.

This sequence joins TRBV24-1 and TRBJ1-2, with 7 nucleotides matching TRBD1. The V gene's germline CDR1 is KGHDR and CDR2 SFDVKD. This CDR3 contains 16 residues. V dropped 2 bases and J dropped 5; count of bases not matched to a gene: 10. The CDR3 nucleotides read TGTGCCACCAGTGATTCAAAGGGCAGGGGGTGGTATGGCTACACCTTC. It codes for CATSDSKGRGWYGYTF.

The chain joins TRBV6-5 to TRBJ1-6, with TRBD1 matching 7 bases. Germline CDR1 MNHEY, CDR2 SVGAGI. The length of the CDR3 is 13 residues. J was trimmed by 6 bases and V by 4 bases; bases with no gene match: 0. The CDR3 here is CASSSGGNSPLHF. The CDR3 nucleotides read TGTGCCAGCAGTTCAGGGGGTAATTCACCCCTCCACTTT.

J is TRBJ2-4 and V is TRBV3-1 (or the pseudogene TRBV3-2), with 10 bases that match TRBD2. CDR3 length equals 16 residues. V lost 1 base to trimming and J lost 8 bases; unmatched junction nucleotides: 8. Per germline, CDR1 LGHDT and CDR2 YNNKEL (reference sequence). In DNA, the CDR3 is TGTGCCAGCAGCCAAGGGCTAGCGGGAGTATCGGACATTCAGTACTTC. Its translation: CASSQGLAGVSDIQYF.

This clone was found a few times. The gene calls are TRBV18 and TRBJ1-4; D ambiguous. CDR3 length equals 14 residues. V dropped 3 bases and J dropped 8 bases, with 13 bases sitting between them. Looked up from germline, CDR1 is KGHSH and CDR2 is LQKENI. The CDR3 nucleotides read TGTGCCAGCTCACCGTCACAGACGGCCGAAAAACTGTTTTTT. Encoded protein: CASSPSQTAEKLFF.

This chain links TRBV6-5 with TRBJ2-3; 9 bases align to TRBD2. Germline V CDR1 and CDR2: MNHEY, SVGAGI. The junction had 3 bases not matched to a gene; V was cut back by 4 bases and J by 13 bases. This CDR3 has 11 residues. CDR3 region: CASSSVAGEYF. CDR3 bases: TGTGCCAGCAGTTCTGTAGCGGGAGAGTATTTT.

V is TRBV5-1 and J is TRBJ2-1; 8 bases line up with TRBD2. Germline V gives CDR1 SGHRS, CDR2 YFSETQ. CDR3 size: 15 residues. V lost 2 bases to trimming and J lost 3 bases; unmatched junction nucleotides: 4. In nucleotides, the CDR3 is TGCGCCAGCAGCTTCGTGACTAGCGACTACAATGAGCAGTTCTTC. It translates to CASSFVTSDYNEQFF.

The chain uses TRBV12-3 or TRBV12-4 and TRBJ1-1; D unclear. The CDR3 is made up of 12 amino acids. V lost 6 bases, J lost 3 bases, and 8 bases lay in between. The CDR3 DNA reads TGTGCCAGCAGCAGGCTGGACACTGAAGCTTTCTTT. Its translation: CASSRLDTEAFF.

The chain recombines TRBV28 with TRBJ2-1; the D gene is possibly TRBD2 (6 bases). V shed 8 bases and J shed 0 bases, with 8 bases lying between them. The CDR3 totals 13 residues. Germline CDR1 reads MDHEN; CDR2 reads SYDVKM. For the CDR3, the DNA is TGTGCCAGCGGGGGGAGCTCCTACAATGAGCAGTTCTTC. Translating it yields CASGGSSYNEQFF.

The chain joins TRBV6-5 to TRBJ1-5; D is undetermined. Germline CDR1 and CDR2: MNHEY and SVGAGI. The CDR3 consists of 13 residues. Trimming left V 6 bases short and J 3 bases short, with 9 bases between. CDR3 in amino acids: CASRTTLNQPQHF. The DNA for the CDR3 is TGTGCCAGCAGGACTACCCTCAATCAGCCCCAGCATTTT.

The rearrangement uses TRBV10-3 and TRBJ2-1, with 7 bases lining up with TRBD2. Germline V gives CDR1 ENHRY, CDR2 SYGVKD. Trimming cost V 4 bases and J 2 bases; bases outside gene matches: 11. The CDR3 contains 17 residues. The CDR3 DNA reads TGTGCCATCAGTGGGCTAGCGGATGTGTTACCCTACAATGAGCAGTTCTTC. This translates into CAISGLADVLPYNEQFF.

The V and J genes are TRBV19 and TRBJ1-2; D is perhaps TRBD1 (5 bases). Looked up from germline, CDR1 is LNHDA and CDR2 is SQIVND (reference sequence). The CDR3 is 13 amino acids. With 7 bases removed from V and 7 bases from J, the gap between germline ends came to 16 bases. The CDR3 DNA reads TGTGCCAGTAAGGTTTCAGGGCGGTTTGGCTACACCTTC. Translation gives CASKVSGRFGYTF.

The chain links TRBV10-3 to TRBJ1-5; possibly TRBD1 for D (5 bases). V was pared by 6 bases and J by 0 bases, with 6 bases between. The length of the CDR3 is 13 residues. Germline V gives CDR1 ENHRY, CDR2 SYGVKD. As DNA, the CDR3 is TGTGCCATCAGCAGGGATAGCAATCAGCCCCAGCATTTT. Amino acids: CAISRDSNQPQHF.

The rearrangement links TRBV5-5 to TRBJ2-7, with D possibly TRBD1 on 6 matching bases. Germline V CDR1 and CDR2: SGHKS, YYEKEE (reference sequence). V dropped 0 bases and J dropped 5 bases, with 18 bases sitting between them. CDR3 length: 16 amino acids. The CDR3 reads CASSLDQGGLSDEQYF. The CDR3 DNA sequence: TGTGCCAGCAGCTTGGATCAAGGGGGTTTGAGCGACGAGCAGTACTTC. Filled out from reference TRBV5-5 and TRBJ2-7, the complete variable domain reads DAGVTQSPTHLIKTRGQQVTLRCSPISGHKSVSWYQQVLGQGPQFIFQYYEKEERGRGNFPDRFSARQFPNYSSELNVNALLLGDSALYLCASSLDQGGLSDEQYFGPGTRLTVT.

The V and J genes are TRBV5-4 and TRBJ1-2; 8 positions agree with TRBD1. Germline loops: CDR1 SGHNT, CDR2 YYREEE (reference sequence). J was trimmed by 4 bases and V by 4 bases; bases with no gene match: 12. CDR3 size: 16 residues. The CDR3 DNA is TGTGCCAGCAGCACATGGACAGGGAAAGGTCTCTATGGCTACACCTTC. Its protein product is CASSTWTGKGLYGYTF.

The V gene is TRBV7-9, the J gene TRBJ1-2; the match to TRBD1 covers 9 bases. This CDR3 comprises 15 residues. V lost 3 bases and J lost 2; bases outside the gene matches: 4. Germline V gives CDR1 SEHNR, CDR2 FQNEAQ (reference sequence). The CDR3 sequence is CASSLAGQGNYGYTF. The CDR3 DNA is TGTGCCAGCAGCTTGGCCGGACAGGGGAACTATGGCTACACCTTC.

The V and J genes are TRBV11-2 and TRBJ1-1; the match to TRBD1 covers 8 bases. The length of the CDR3 is 14 residues. Trimming removed 5 bases from V and 6 bases from J; junction bases left unmatched: 8. Germline V CDR1 and CDR2: SGHAT, FQNNGV. Here the CDR3 DNA reads TGTGCCAGCAGCCTCTCCAACAGGGGGGCTGAAGCTTTCTTT. Amino acids: CASSLSNRGAEAFF.

The rearrangement uses TRBV28 and TRBJ2-1, with 7 bases matching TRBD2. The CDR3 has 12 residues. V trimming: 10 bases; J trimming: 8 bases; junction bases outside the gene matches: 8. The germline CDR1 and CDR2 sequences are MDHEN and SYDVKM. The DNA for the CDR3 is TGTGCCACTACGACTAGCTCCTATGAGCAGTTCTTC. Its protein is CATTTSSYEQFF.

The chain recombines TRBV7-2 with TRBJ1-5; perhaps TRBD1 as D (5 bases). The CDR3 is 15 amino acids. V lost 1 base to trimming and J lost 5 bases, with 12 bases between them. The V gene's germline CDR1 is SGHTA and CDR2 FQGNSA. The CDR3 sequence is CASSLEQEGYQPQHF. In DNA form, the CDR3 reads TGTGCCAGCAGCTTAGAACAGGAGGGCTATCAGCCCCAGCATTTT.

The chain employs TRBV15 and TRBJ2-1, with TRBD2 matching over 7 bases. Germline CDR1 and CDR2: LNHNV and YYDKDF (reference sequence). The junction had 11 bases not matched to a gene; V was cut back by 0 bases and J by 15 bases. The CDR3 has 14 amino acids. This CDR3 is CATSRDTGGRLLFF. CDR3 DNA sequence: TGTGCCACCAGCAGAGATACGGGCGGGAGACTGCTGTTCTTC.

Only one count was recorded for this clone. This chain links TRBV6-2 or TRBV6-3 with TRBJ1-2; D unresolved. The ends were cut back, 2 bases at V and 5 bases at J, with 15 bases in the middle. The CDR3 runs to 15 residues. Germline V gene lookup returns CDR1 MNHEY and CDR2 SVGEGT. The CDR3 nucleotides are TGTGCCAGCAGTTACGGTGGGAGAGTAAGGTATGGCTACACCTTC. Protein sequence: CASSYGGRVRYGYTF.

This clone showed up just once. The chain recombines TRBV4-1 with TRBJ2-5; possible D gene TRBD2, 7 bases. CDR3 length equals 16 residues. V lost 1 base and J 1 base, leaving 13 bases between the germline ends. The V gene's germline CDR1 is MGHRA and CDR2 YSYEKL. The CDR3 is CASSQVGGASQETQYF. CDR3 in DNA: TGCGCCAGCAGCCAAGTGGGGGGGGCCTCCCAAGAGACCCAGTACTTC.

The chain uses TRBV28 and TRBJ1-5; TRBD1 aligns across 10 bases. CDR1 and CDR2 from the germline V gene are MDHEN and SYDVKM. This CDR3 is built from 16 residues. V trimming: 4 bases; J trimming: 3 bases; junction bases outside the gene matches: 6. CDR3 amino acids: CASSSLGQGNNQPQHF. The CDR3 coding sequence is TGTGCCAGCAGTTCCCTGGGACAGGGGAACAATCAGCCCCAGCATTTT.